The 7 T cell receptor beta chains presented below share a single source sample, sequenced in a study of blood T cells in healthy people across ages. Alongside a J-beta primer mix, a sample-barcoded 5' primer served in a second PCR lasting about 7 to 11 cycles. Via MiXCR, TCRdb re-called the 5' RACE reads, giving one row per CDR3 protein. Of approximately 1,100,000 distinct CDR3 sequences detected, 45% appear once; the ten largest clones hold under 20%. Sequenced sample: blood. The receptors stem from a woman aged 60-75 years in good health.

To note about this clonotype: At one of its ends the junction is not consistent with the germline gene, which may arise from a read error. The V call is TRBV7-9, the J call TRBJ2-3; 12 bases fit TRBD2. The CDR3 runs 17 residues. CDR1 is SEHNR and CDR2 is FQNEAQ in the germline V gene (reference sequence). CDR3 protein: CASSFLAGGPSTETQYF. The CDR3 bases are TGTGCCAGCAGCTTCCTAGCGGGAGGGCCCAGCACAGAGACGCAGTATTTT.

Remarks on this clonotype: This likely came from a read error, as a far larger clone is one base away. The V gene is TRBV13, the J gene TRBJ2-7, with a tentative D call TRBD2 (6 bases). CDR1 is PRHDT and CDR2 is FYEKMQ in the germline V gene (reference sequence). The CDR3 is 14 amino acids. Trimming took off 1 base at V and 7 bases at J, with 14 bases between the two ends. The CDR3 DNA sequence: TGTGCCAGCAGCTTAGCGGGAGCCTACAATGAGCAGTACTTC. It encodes CASSLAGAYNEQYF. The entire variable domain, with the rest obtained from reference TRBV13 and TRBJ2-7, is as follows: AAGVIQSPRHLIKEKRETATLKCYPIPRHDTVYWYQQGPGQDPQFLISFYEKMQSDKGSIPDRFSAQQFSDYHSELNMSSLELGDSALYFCASSLAGAYNEQYFGPGTRLTVT.

This clonotype was seen more than once but under ten times. The chain carries TRBV7-9 and TRBJ2-1; 9 bases map to TRBD2. This CDR3 comprises 19 residues. Looked up from germline, CDR1 is SEHNR and CDR2 is FQNEAQ (reference sequence). Trimming cost V 1 base and J 6 bases; bases outside gene matches: 16. The CDR3 is CASSLVRGVSGTSPNEQFF. CDR3 in DNA: TGTGCCAGCAGCTTAGTCAGGGGCGTTTCCGGGACTAGCCCCAATGAGCAGTTCTTC. Filled out from reference TRBV7-9 and TRBJ2-1, the complete variable domain reads DTGVSQNPRHKITKRGQNVTFRCDPISEHNRLYWYRQTLGQGPEFLTYFQNEAQLEKSRLLSDRFSAERPKGSFSTLEIQRTEQGDSAMYLCASSLVRGVSGTSPNEQFFGPGTRLTVL.

This clonotype was counted only a few times. This chain uses TRBV2 with TRBJ2-7, with TRBD2 as a possible D gene (5 bases). The CDR3 is made up of 12 amino acids. Trimming shortened V by 7 bases and J by 3 bases, and 10 bases separated the two germline ends. CDR1 is SNHLY and CDR2 is FYNNEI in the germline V gene. CDR3 in DNA: TGTGCCAGCAAGGACTCACACTACGAGCAGTACTTC. Translation: CASKDSHYEQYF.

The chain combines TRBV20-1 with TRBJ1-5; a possible D gene is TRBD1 (5 bases). Germline V gene lookup returns CDR1 DFQATT and CDR2 SNEGSKA (reference sequence). CDR3 length: 17 residues. V dropped 1 base and J dropped 3 bases, with 19 bases sitting between them. The CDR3 spells CSARGAGAVTLNQPQHF. The CDR3 region has the DNA TGCAGTGCTAGAGGAGCCGGGGCTGTAACGCTCAATCAGCCCCAGCATTTT.

The sample holds one count of this clonotype. The V call is TRBV20-1, the J call TRBJ2-7, with D perhaps matching TRBD1 (6 bases). The germline gives CDR1 DFQATT, CDR2 SNEGSKA (reference sequence). Deletions cut 6 bases from V and 3 bases from J, with 18 bases between. This CDR3 is 14 amino acids long. This CDR3 is CSATEDRGVYEQYF. CDR3 coding DNA: TGCAGTGCCACCGAGGACAGAGGGGTCTACGAGCAGTACTTC.

This clonotype was seen a few times. This chain connects TRBV7-9 to TRBJ2-3; D is undetermined. The CDR3 consists of 13 residues. The V and J ends lost 11 bases and 2 bases respectively, with 14 bases between them. Germline CDR1 SEHNR, CDR2 FQNEAQ (reference sequence). The CDR3 loop reads CAGRAGPTDTQYF. The CDR3 DNA sequence: TGTGCCGGCCGGGCTGGGCCCACAGATACGCAGTATTTT.